These T cell receptor beta chains were read from a single sample in a study of blood T cell repertoires in COVID-19. Only in-frame clones appear in the TCRdb table, and some are missing; sequencing was by immunoSEQ multiplex PCR. The sample has 350,000 to 450,000 clones, 91% seen once; the top ten hold roughly 0.9%. Sequenced material: PBMCs or T cells enriched from blood (not recorded which). Every receptor here comes from a middle-aged woman who had been exposed to COVID-19. Each CDR3 is given with its conserved first and last residue. The D gene is left open where the match is weak. Size values are once, few and many counts, or a class for expanded clones, and some rows have none.

-,-,TRBV18,TRBJ1-4,CASSPGSSSTYEKLFF,TGTGCCAGCTCACCCGGGAGCTCTTCCACCTATGAAAAACTGTTTTTT
-,TRBD1,TRBV5-1,TRBJ1-2,CASSRGQGRPSGGYTF,TGCGCCAGCAGCAGGGGACAGGGGAGACCTTCGGGTGGCTACACCTTC
once,TRBD2,TRBV18,TRBJ2-2,CASSPISTSGNTGELFF,TGTGCCAGCTCACCGATCTCGACTAGCGGTAACACCGGGGAGCTGTTTTTT
once,-,TRBV19,TRBJ1-5,CASSRQVNQPQHF,TGTGCCAGTAGTAGACAGGTAAATCAGCCCCAGCATTTT
-,-,TRBV30,TRBJ1-5,CAWSVRQGSQPQHF,TGTGCCTGGAGTGTCAGGCAGGGGAGTCAGCCCCAGCATTTT
-,TRBD2,TRBV5-1,TRBJ2-3,CASSTGLAGGRSTDTQYF,TGCGCCAGCAGCACGGGACTAGCGGGGGGGCGGAGCACAGATACGCAGTATTTT
-,-,TRBV2,TRBJ1-5,CASSPRTASNQPQHF,TGTGCCAGCAGTCCCCGGACTGCTAGCAATCAGCCCCAGCATTTT
-,-,TRBV24-1,TRBJ2-1,CATGGRESLNEQFF,TGTGCCACAGGGGGGAGGGAATCCCTAAATGAGCAGTTCTTC
-,-,TRBV7-8,TRBJ1-2,CASSLVPWGQGYTF,TGTGCCAGCAGCTTAGTGCCCTGGGGGCAAGGCTACACCTTC
-,TRBD2,TRBV9,TRBJ2-5,CASSVGASGVQTQYF,TGTGCCAGCAGCGTAGGGGCTAGCGGGGTACAGACCCAGTACTTC
-,-,TRBV5-1,TRBJ1-1,CASSLPGTRPQGTEAFF,TGCGCCAGCAGCTTGCCGGGGACTAGGCCGCAGGGCACTGAAGCTTTCTTT
-,TRBD2,TRBV5-6,TRBJ2-2,CASSLRAGTNTGELFF,TGTGCCAGCAGCTTGAGAGCGGGAACGAACACCGGGGAGCTGTTTTTT
-,TRBD1,TRBV30,TRBJ1-6,CAWSGTGTGTLNSPLHF,TGTGCCTGGAGTGGGACCGGGACAGGGACGTTAAATTCACCCCTCCACTTT